This T cell receptor beta chain originates from a study of T-cell memory formation after mild COVID-19. 5'RACE primed from the constant segment yielded TCR alpha and TCR beta cDNA libraries bearing sample barcodes and UMIs. TCRdb called the 5' RACE reads again in MiXCR, with one record for every CDR3 protein. The table includes approximately 250,000 distinct CDR3 sequences, 15% to 20% detected once. This clonotype was seen more than once but under ten times. Sequencing was carried out using PBMCs or a T cell subset sorted from them (not recorded which). The receptor was isolated from a young man who had mild COVID-19 (a few samples of this study predate the infection). Cell type and time point are not known.

CDR3 coding DNA: TGCAGTGCTAGAAGGGGGGGGTTTGGCTACACCTTC. Translated, it gives CSARRGGFGYTF. The chain is built from TRBV20-1 and TRBJ1-2, with D possibly being TRBD1 (6 bases). The germline V gene has CDR1 DFQATT and CDR2 SNEGSKA (reference sequence). The ends were cut back, 2 bases at V and 7 bases at J, with 11 bases in the middle. The CDR3 extends over 12 amino acids.